These 2 T cell receptor beta chains share one sample of origin, sequenced in a study of blood T cell repertoires in COVID-19. TCRdb's copy holds only in-frame clones and misses some; the assay was immunoSEQ multiplex PCR. Here the sample spans 300,000 to 350,000 clones, around nine tenths being singletons. What was sequenced was peripheral blood. The source is a woman in her twenties or thirties with COVID-19, enrolled during active disease.

The chain has TRBV5-1 and TRBJ2-7; TRBD2 is a possible D gene (5 bases). Germline V lookup: CDR1 SGHRS, CDR2 YFSETQ. The CDR3 runs 12 residues. Trimming cost V 4 bases and J 2 bases, with 7 bases left between them. The CDR3 protein is CASSEGTYEQYF. The CDR3 nucleotides read TGCGCCAGCAGCGAGGGTACCTACGAGCAGTACTTC.

The chain has TRBV23-1 and TRBJ2-3; 11 bases map to TRBD2. TRBV23-1 is filed as an ORF, its function uncertain. V lost 7 bases and J lost 2; bases outside the gene matches: 5. CDR3 size: 15 residues. The CDR3 DNA reads TGCGCCAGCAAACGACTAGCGGGGATCACAGATACGCAGTATTTT. It is translated as CASKRLAGITDTQYF.